These 13 T cell receptor beta chains were sequenced from one sample in a study of T cell responses to AZD1222 COVID-19 vaccine. Sequencing used immunoSEQ multiplex PCR; TCRdb keeps in-frame clones, though not all of them. The sample has approximately 150,000 clones; about 91% are singletons. This specimen consisted of peripheral blood, obtained on day 0 of AZD1222 vaccination. The receptors were gathered from an adult in good health.

The gene calls are TRBV21-1 and TRBJ2-2; the table calls TRBD2, which could not be checked here. TRBV21-1 is labeled a pseudogene. The CDR3 consists of 17 residues. CDR3 in amino acids: CASSKGASGSDTGELFF. CDR3 DNA sequence: TGTGCCAGCAGCAAAGGCGCTAGTGGGTCGGACACCGGGGAGCTGTTTTTT.

The V call is TRBV16, the J call TRBJ1-6, with D unclear. Germline V gene data show CDR1 as KGHSY and CDR2 as FQNENV. The CDR3 sequence is 15 residues long. Trimming pared 2 bases from V and 9 bases from J, leaving 14 bases between. The CDR3 region is CASSQIEAGGSPLHF. CDR3 nucleotide sequence: TGTGCCAGCAGCCAAATAGAAGCGGGCGGTTCACCCCTCCACTTT. Full variable domain (rest looked up from reference TRBV16 and TRBJ1-6): GEEVAQTPKHLVRGEGQKAKLYCAPIKGHSYVFWYQQVLKNEFKFLISFQNENVFDETGMPKERFSAKCLPNSPCSLEIQATKLEDSAVYFCASSQIEAGGSPLHFGNGTRLTVT.

This chain connects TRBV5-8 to TRBJ1-5; possibly TRBD1 for D (5 bases). The CDR3 is 13 residues long. V was cut by 0 bases and J by 7 bases, with 8 bases left in between. CDR1 and CDR2 (germline): SGHTS, YDEGEE. CDR3 protein: CASSLGGAQPQHF. The CDR3 bases are TGTGCCAGCAGCTTGGGAGGGGCACAGCCCCAGCATTTT.

The chain employs TRBV10-3 and TRBJ2-4; 7 bases fit TRBD1. Germline CDR1 is ENHRY and CDR2 is SYGVKD. V was clipped by 2 bases and J by 2 bases; unmatched bases: 6. This CDR3 contains 16 residues. The CDR3 spells CAISEPTGDTKNIQYF. The CDR3 DNA is TGTGCCATCAGTGAGCCCACAGGGGATACCAAAAACATTCAGTACTTC.

The chain couples TRBV13 to TRBJ1-5; D is possibly TRBD1 (5 bases). CDR1 PRHDT and CDR2 FYEKMQ come from the germline V gene (reference sequence). This CDR3 is built from 15 residues. Trimming took 5 bases from V and 0 from J, leaving 11 bases between them. The CDR3 is CASSRRDYSNQPQHF. Written as DNA, the CDR3 is TGTGCCAGCAGCCGCAGGGACTATAGCAATCAGCCCCAGCATTTT.

CDR3 coding DNA: TGTGCCAGCAGCTTAATGGGGGCCCCCTCCTACGAGCAGTACTTC. It is translated as CASSLMGAPSYEQYF. The genes are TRBV7-3 and TRBJ2-7; perhaps TRBD1 as D (6 bases). Trimming pared 1 base from V and 0 bases from J, leaving 10 bases between. The CDR3 loop spans 15 amino acids. Germline V gene sequence: CDR1 SGHTA, CDR2 FQGTGA. Looking up the rest from reference TRBV7-3 and TRBJ2-7 gives the full variable domain: GAGVSQTPSNKVTEKGKYVELRCDPISGHTALYWYRQSLGQGPEFLIYFQGTGAADDSGLPNDRFFAVRPEGSVSTLKIQRTERGDSAVYLCASSLMGAPSYEQYFGPGTRLTVT.

The chain combines TRBV7-6 with TRBJ1-4; the D gene is possibly TRBD1 (5 bases). The germline gives CDR1 SGHVS, CDR2 FNYEAQ. V was trimmed by 2 bases and J by 10 bases, leaving 14 bases between them. This CDR3 contains 14 residues. CDR3 in DNA: TGTGCCAGCAGCTTATCGCACCTCCAGGGAAAACTGTTTTTT. It encodes CASSLSHLQGKLFF.

The chain recombines TRBV5-1 with TRBJ1-4; TRBD1 is a possible D gene (5 bases). CDR3 length: 13 amino acids. V lost 3 bases to trimming and J lost 5 bases, with 8 bases between them. Germline assignment: CDR1 SGHRS and CDR2 YFSETQ. CDR3 sequence reads: CASSYDSNEKLFF. CDR3 coding DNA: TGCGCCAGCAGCTACGACAGCAATGAAAAACTGTTTTTT.

V usage is TRBV3-1 (or the pseudogene TRBV3-2) and J usage is TRBJ1-4; TRBD1 matches at 8 bases. This CDR3 comprises 15 residues. Germline CDR1 reads LGHDT; CDR2 reads YNNKEL (reference sequence). V was pared by 1 base and J by 7 bases, with 5 bases of the junction left unmatched. The DNA of the CDR3 is TGTGCCAGCAGCCAAGCCGACAGGGGCGGTGAAAAACTGTTTTTT. Translated, it gives CASSQADRGGEKLFF.

The V call is TRBV5-1, the J call TRBJ2-2; no firm D call. V lost 0 bases and J lost 4, with 13 bases in between. CDR3 length: 16 residues. Germline-derived CDR1 and CDR2 are SGHRS and YFSETQ. The CDR3 DNA reads as TGCGCCAGCAGCTTGGCCGGATCCCCGGGCACCGGGGAGCTGTTTTTT. Amino acid sequence: CASSLAGSPGTGELFF. The variable domain in full, completed from reference TRBV5-1 and TRBJ2-2, reads KAGVTQTPRYLIKTRGQQVTLSCSPISGHRSVSWYQQTPGQGLQFLFEYFSETQRNKGNFPGRFSGRQFSNSRSEMNVSTLELGDSALYLCASSLAGSPGTGELFFGEGSRLTVL.

The gene calls are TRBV5-6 and TRBJ2-3, with 11 bases aligning to TRBD2. The CDR3 is made up of 16 amino acids. CDR1 and CDR2 from the germline V gene are SGHDT and YYEEEE. Trimming took 5 bases from V and 1 from J; bases not matched to a gene: 6. This chain's CDR3 is CASRRSLAGGTDTQYF. In DNA form, the CDR3 reads TGTGCCAGCAGGCGATCACTAGCGGGAGGCACAGATACGCAGTATTTT.

The rearrangement uses TRBV5-1 and TRBJ2-5, with TRBD2 matching over 8 bases. CDR1 and CDR2 from the germline V gene are SGHRS and YFSETQ. The V and J ends lost 2 bases and 2 bases, in that order; junction bases with no gene match: 8. The CDR3 contains 16 residues. CDR3: CASSLSGAGEQETQYF. CDR3 bases: TGCGCCAGCAGCTTATCCGGAGCGGGGGAACAAGAGACCCAGTACTTC.

The genes are TRBV3-1 (or the pseudogene TRBV3-2) and TRBJ2-2; TRBD2 aligns across 8 bases. CDR1 is LGHDT and CDR2 is YNNKEL in the germline V gene (reference sequence). V lost 2 bases and J lost 4; bases outside the gene matches: 9. The CDR3 has 17 residues. This chain's CDR3 is CASSQPGTRRGTGELFF. CDR3 nucleotide sequence: TGTGCCAGCAGCCAACCAGGGACTAGGCGTGGCACCGGGGAGCTGTTTTTT.